These T cell receptor beta chains were read from a single sample in a study. TCRdb itself ran the 5' RACE reads through MiXCR, one entry per CDR3 protein. The sample lists some 64,000 distinct CDR3 sequences, 22% seen once, with approximately 3.1% in the top ten. The sequenced material came from memory CD4+ T cells sorted from a lymph node. These receptors came from a female donor with breast cancer. CDR3s leave out the opening cysteine and the closing phenylalanine or tryptophan.

v_call,j_call,cdr3_aa
TRBV7-2,TRBJ2-3,ASSFTDTQY
TRBV28,TRBJ1-1,ASDNVTEAF
TRBV20-1,TRBJ1-1,SAPGQEGGLGTEAF
TRBV6-2/TRBV6-3,TRBJ2-7,ASSYSAEQY
TRBV2,TRBJ1-3,ASRGSGTGRGNTIY
TRBV7-2,TRBJ2-2,ASSPNRGRDGELF
TRBV5-5,TRBJ1-2,ASSLEWQFYGYT
TRBV7-9,TRBJ1-4,ASSQMLGSFEKLF
TRBV7-2,TRBJ1-1,ASSLGARAF
TRBV4-2,TRBJ1-5,ASSQVQGGYSKQPQH
TRBV29-1,TRBJ1-5,SVAAGTVDQPQH